What follows describes a single TCR beta chain. Sequencing was performed with immunoSEQ multiplex PCR; in TCRdb, only in-frame clones are kept and a portion is missing. The sample comprises 180,000 or so clones, around 85% of which are singletons, and roughly 11% rests with the top ten. The source of the sample is a study of blood T cell repertoires in COVID-19. V gave up 6 bases and J gave up 4 bases; unmatched junction bases: 3. Germline CDR1 and CDR2: MNHNY and SVGAGI (reference sequence). This CDR3 is 14 amino acids long. The material sequenced was peripheral blood. The origin of this receptor is a woman in her fifties or sixties with COVID-19, enrolled during active disease. The genes are TRBV6-6 and TRBJ2-2; the match to TRBD2 covers 9 bases. CDR3 nucleotides: TGTGCCAGCAGCTTAGCGGGAGCCACCGGGGAGCTGTTTTTT. Translating it yields CASSLAGATGELFF.